A single sample gave rise to the 15 T cell receptor beta chains below, sequenced in a study of PD-1 blockade in classical Hodgkin lymphoma (TCRdb year 2020). Library preparation was by the immunoSEQ multiplex PCR assay. What TCRdb holds here is the immuneACCESS table cut down to in-frame rearrangements. Part of the clones is not present; checked against another copy, under half of the missing clones reflect an unresolved V gene, and the others are unexplained. The sample table contains 15,000 to 20,000 clones; only one count was recorded for about four fifths of them. The ten top clones hold less than 15% of the sample. Interpreted using the paper, the time point label stands for: cycle 4 day 1 (C4D1), after 6 weeks of nivolumab. Relapse after autologous stem cell transplantation had occurred in all trial patients, and cohorts A, B and C were distinguished by prior brentuximab vedotin exposure.

The sequencing here drew on peripheral blood mononuclear cells (PBMCs), taken before the fourth cycle of nivolumab. The source of these receptors is a human donor with classical Hodgkin lymphoma.

The V call is TRBV7-3, the J call TRBJ2-2; 12 positions match TRBD2. The CDR3 totals 15 residues. The J segment lost 8 bases and the V segment lost 3 bases, leaving 4 bases of the junction unmatched. From germline, CDR1 is SGHTA and CDR2 FQGTGA. The CDR3 here is CASSFGTSGLGELFF. For the CDR3, the DNA is TGTGCCAGCAGCTTCGGGACTAGCGGGTTGGGGGAGCTGTTTTTT.

The CDR3 sequence is CASSIRTSGLFEQYF. CDR3 sequence (DNA): TGTGCCAGTAGTATCCGGACTAGCGGCCTCTTTGAGCAGTACTTC. The gene calls are TRBV19 and TRBJ2-7; 10 bases line up with TRBD2. CDR3 length: 15 residues. Germline values: CDR1 LNHDA, CDR2 SQIVND (reference sequence). Trimming removed 3 bases from V and 7 bases from J; junction bases left unmatched: 9.

This chain connects TRBV5-1 to TRBJ1-1; no firm D call. The CDR3 consists of 16 residues. Germline lookup yields CDR1 SGHRS and CDR2 YFSETQ. V lost 0 bases to trimming and J lost 1 base, with 13 bases between them. The CDR3 DNA reads TGCGCCAGCAGCTTGGGAGTTCAGGAAAGGAACACTGAAGCTTTCTTT. Translated, it gives CASSLGVQERNTEAFF.

In this sample, this clone turned up once. The identical CDR3 is also encoded by other nucleotide sequences in the sample. The chain combines TRBV10-1 with TRBJ2-3, with D unresolved. Looked up from germline, CDR1 is WNHNN and CDR2 is SYGVQD (reference sequence). The CDR3 extends over 15 amino acids. Trimming took 6 bases from V and 5 from J, leaving 18 bases between them. The CDR3 DNA is TGCGCCAGCAGCGAAAGCGTTGGGGTTGGAGATACGCAGTATTTT. It yields the protein CASSESVGVGDTQYF.

This clone was observed once. The chain couples TRBV5-1 to TRBJ1-1; D is unresolved. Trimming stripped 0 bases from V and 0 bases from J, with 9 bases between. Per germline, CDR1 SGHRS and CDR2 YFSETQ. The CDR3 runs 15 residues. The CDR3 DNA sequence: TGCGCCAGCAGCTTGGGCCCTGCCTTGAACACTGAAGCTTTCTTT. The encoded protein is CASSLGPALNTEAFF.

The V call is TRBV5-1, the J call TRBJ1-1; TRBD1 might be the D (5 bases). CDR1 is SGHRS and CDR2 is YFSETQ in the germline V gene. This CDR3 has 14 residues. Trimming left V 8 bases short and J 0 bases short, with 14 bases between. The CDR3 loop is CASGGGSMNTEAFF. The CDR3 DNA sequence: TGCGCCAGTGGCGGGGGGAGCATGAACACTGAAGCTTTCTTT.

The chain uses TRBV6-5 and TRBJ2-3, with 10 bases fitting TRBD2. The germline V gene encodes CDR1 MNHEY and CDR2 SVGAGI. The CDR3 runs to 15 residues. Trimming at V came to 8 bases and at J to 5 bases, leaving 10 bases not matched to a gene. CDR3 protein: CASGSLAGGLDTQYF. In nucleotides, the CDR3 is TGTGCCAGCGGATCCTTAGCGGGGGGCCTAGATACGCAGTATTTT.

The V and J genes are TRBV18 and TRBJ2-1, with D tentatively TRBD2 (6 bases). Germline V gene lookup returns CDR1 KGHSH and CDR2 LQKENI. The CDR3 loop spans 15 amino acids. Trimming shortened V by 5 bases and J by 3 bases, and 14 bases separated the two germline ends. For the CDR3, the DNA is TGTGCCAGCTCATCGACTAGGGGTGTCTACAATGAGCAGTTCTTC. This translates into CASSSTRGVYNEQFF.

The chain combines TRBV10-3 with TRBJ1-4; D remains unclear. The CDR3 loop spans 14 amino acids. V gave up 10 bases and J gave up 1 base, with 13 bases separating them. Germline loops: CDR1 ENHRY, CDR2 SYGVKD. CDR3 nucleotide sequence: TGTGCCACCTCTGCCGGTCTAACTAATGAAAAACTGTTTTTT. It translates to CATSAGLTNEKLFF.

This clone appeared a few times. The V and J genes are TRBV5-1 and TRBJ2-5, with 11 bases matching TRBD2. Germline CDR1 is SGHRS and CDR2 is YFSETQ. CDR3 length equals 15 residues. Losses at the gene ends were 4 bases for V and 5 bases for J; bases not matched to a gene: 7. CDR3: CASSPLAGGPETQYF. Written as DNA, the CDR3 is TGCGCCAGCAGCCCTTTAGCGGGGGGGCCGGAGACCCAGTACTTC.

The chain links TRBV5-1 to TRBJ2-7; 7 bases line up with TRBD1. The CDR3 has 15 amino acids. CDR1 SGHRS and CDR2 YFSETQ come from the germline V gene. V lost 0 bases and J lost 3; bases outside the gene matches: 6. The CDR3 loop reads CASSLVSDRDYEQYF. CDR3 nucleotide sequence: TGCGCCAGCAGCTTGGTTTCCGACAGGGACTACGAGCAGTACTTC.

This chain's CDR3 is CASSFNPGGGETQYF. CDR3 nucleotides: TGCGCCAGCAGCTTTAACCCAGGAGGAGGAGAGACCCAGTACTTC. The chain uses TRBV5-1 and TRBJ2-5, with D possibly matching TRBD2 (5 bases). Trimming pared 2 bases from V and 4 bases from J, leaving 15 bases between. In germline, CDR1 is SGHRS, CDR2 YFSETQ. The CDR3 covers 15 residues. The full variable domain, with the rest looked up from reference TRBV5-1 and TRBJ2-5, is KAGVTQTPRYLIKTRGQQVTLSCSPISGHRSVSWYQQTPGQGLQFLFEYFSETQRNKGNFPGRFSGRQFSNSRSEMNVSTLELGDSALYLCASSFNPGGGETQYFGPGTRLLVL.

This clone appeared a single time. The chain carries TRBV6-6 and TRBJ2-5; tentative D call: TRBD1 (6 bases). Judging by the DNA end, TRBJ2-7 fits better; the J call may be wrong. The CDR3 totals 14 residues. Germline V gene data show CDR1 as MNHNY and CDR2 as SVGAGI (reference sequence). CDR3 in amino acids: CASSQTGDHYEQYF. DNA for the CDR3: TGTGCCAGCAGCCAGACAGGAGACCACTACGAGCAGTACTTC.

The chain recombines TRBV25-1 with TRBJ1-1; D perhaps matches TRBD1 (6 bases). Germline V gives CDR1 MGHDK, CDR2 SYGVNS. The CDR3 runs to 13 residues. The germline V and J ends were trimmed by 6 bases and 10 bases, with 18 bases remaining between them. The CDR3 loop reads CASRGQVPEGAFF. The DNA for the CDR3 is TGTGCCAGCAGGGGACAAGTCCCCGAGGGAGCTTTCTTT. Looking up the rest from reference TRBV25-1 and TRBJ1-1 gives the full variable domain: EADIYQTPRYLVIGTGKKITLECSQTMGHDKMYWYQQDPGMELHLIHYSYGVNSTEKGDLSSESTVSRIRTEHFPLTLESARPSHTSQYLCASRGQVPEGAFFGQGTRLTVV.

The chain carries TRBV5-1 and TRBJ1-4, with TRBD1 identical over 9 bases. The CDR3 consists of 15 residues. The ends lost 5 bases at V and 8 bases at J; junction bases unmatched: 10. Germline lookup yields CDR1 SGHRS and CDR2 YFSETQ. This chain's CDR3 is CASRVQGAPGEKLFF. CDR3 DNA: TGCGCCAGCAGAGTACAGGGGGCACCAGGCGAAAAACTGTTTTTT. The full variable domain, with the rest looked up from reference TRBV5-1 and TRBJ1-4, is KAGVTQTPRYLIKTRGQQVTLSCSPISGHRSVSWYQQTPGQGLQFLFEYFSETQRNKGNFPGRFSGRQFSNSRSEMNVSTLELGDSALYLCASRVQGAPGEKLFFGSGTQLSVL.